Below are 28 T cell receptor beta chains sequenced from a single sample in a study of T cell repertoires in cytomegalovirus infection. These receptors lack a known antigen. From the reads, TCRdb called clonotypes with MiXCR, one entry per CDR3 protein. The table lists about 900,000 distinct CDR3 sequences, 30% to 40% of them singletons, with 13% in the top ten. Sequences were derived from cultured CD8+ T cells from PBMCs, sampled from culture after CMV antigen stimulation. These TCRs come from a human donor in good health (CMV status not recorded). Some clones in this sample may be carry-over from other donors' samples.

This clonotype was observed a few times. The V and J genes are TRBV6-5 and TRBJ1-4; D is unresolved. Per the germline V gene, CDR1 is MNHEY and CDR2 is SVGAGI. The CDR3 has 15 amino acids. V lost 4 bases, J lost 6 bases, and 15 bases lay in between. The CDR3 DNA is TGTGCCAGCAGTTTGATGAAGGATTTTTATGAAAAACTGTTTTTT. This translates into CASSLMKDFYEKLFF.

This clonotype was detected only a few times. The gene calls are TRBV6-2 or TRBV6-3 and TRBJ2-7, with 7 bases aligning to TRBD1. This CDR3 has 15 residues. Per the germline V gene, CDR1 is MNHEY and CDR2 is SVGEGT. V gave up 6 bases and J gave up 5 bases; unmatched junction bases: 13. Here the CDR3 reads CASRNGTANLDEQYV. CDR3 sequence (DNA): TGTGCCAGCAGGAATGGGACAGCGAATTTGGACGAGCAGTACGTC.

In this sample, this clonotype turned up a few times. The chain combines TRBV7-9 with TRBJ2-3, with unresolved D. There are 11 residues in the CDR3. V shed 6 bases and J shed 5 bases, with 6 bases lying between them. Per germline, CDR1 SEHNR and CDR2 FQNEAQ (reference sequence). CDR3 loop: CASRVLDTQYF. The CDR3 coding sequence is TGTGCCAGCAGGGTCTTAGATACGCAGTATTTT.

This clonotype was seen repeatedly, ten times or more. V gene TRBV6-2 or TRBV6-3 combines with J gene TRBJ2-7; a possible D gene is TRBD2 (6 bases). This CDR3 has 15 residues. The germline gives CDR1 MNHEY, CDR2 SVGEGT. V was cut by 5 bases and J by 7 bases, with 21 bases left in between. CDR3 loop: CASSASGRTGEEQYV. CDR3 in DNA: TGTGCCAGCAGTGCCTCGGGCAGAACGGGAGAAGAGCAGTACGTC.

The genes are TRBV24-1 and TRBJ2-2; tentative D call: TRBD2 (6 bases). V lost 8 bases and J 6 bases, leaving 12 bases between the germline ends. There are 13 residues in the CDR3. The V gene's germline CDR1 is KGHDR and CDR2 SFDVKD. CDR3 amino acids: CATKLGGAGELFF. As DNA, the CDR3 is TGTGCCACCAAGTTAGGAGGGGCCGGGGAGCTGTTTTTT.

This clonotype has more than one count but fewer than ten. The chain combines TRBV6-2 or TRBV6-3 with TRBJ2-7; D gene ambiguous. The CDR3 is 13 residues long. The V end was cut by 0 bases, the J end by 6 bases, with 9 bases between. Germline CDR1 is MNHEY and CDR2 is SVGEGT. The CDR3 region has the DNA TGTGCCAGCAGTTACTCGCAGTTCAGCGAGCAGTACGTC. This translates into CASSYSQFSEQYV.

This clonotype was seen only once. The chain combines TRBV19 with TRBJ2-2; D ambiguous. Germline assignment: CDR1 LNHDA and CDR2 SQIVND (reference sequence). V was trimmed by 5 bases and J by 6 bases, leaving 13 bases between them. The CDR3 runs to 14 residues. The CDR3 DNA is TGTGCCAGTAGTCTCCGATTGGCATCCGGGGAGCTGTTTTTT. This sequence encodes CASSLRLASGELFF.

This clonotype occurred a few times. J is TRBJ2-2 and V is TRBV19; the match to TRBD1 covers 10 bases. Trimming removed 1 base from V and 5 bases from J; junction bases left unmatched: 10. The CDR3 spans 18 residues. CDR1 and CDR2 from the germline V gene are LNHDA and SQIVND (reference sequence). CDR3: CASSIGTGGNERTGELFF. Written as DNA, the CDR3 is TGTGCCAGTAGTATAGGGACAGGGGGTAACGAGAGAACCGGGGAGCTGTTTTTT.

This clonotype was observed a few times. This chain joins TRBV19 and TRBJ2-1; no definite D call. The CDR3 spans 18 residues. Trimming took 5 bases from V and 3 from J, leaving 23 bases between them. The germline CDR1 and CDR2 sequences are LNHDA and SQIVND (reference sequence). The CDR3 DNA reads as TGTGCCAGTAGTGCGCTAAAGACGGACCAAGCGTTCTACAATGAGCAGTTCTTC. Amino acid sequence: CASSALKTDQAFYNEQFF.

The gene calls are TRBV6-1 and TRBJ2-1; no firm D call. The CDR3 spans 14 residues. V was clipped by 5 bases and J by 7 bases, with 15 bases between them. Per germline, CDR1 MNHNS and CDR2 SASEGT. The CDR3 DNA reads as TGTGCCAGCAGTTATGTGGGCACGCAGAATGAGCAGTTCTTC. Translation gives CASSYVGTQNEQFF.

CDR3 bases: TGTGCCAGTAGTATCGAGAGGAATGAGCAGTTCTTC. Amino acids: CASSIERNEQFF. The rearrangement joins TRBV19 to TRBJ2-1; D gene ambiguous. The CDR3 runs to 12 residues. Trimming removed 3 bases from V and 7 bases from J, with 7 bases in between. The germline gives CDR1 LNHDA, CDR2 SQIVND (reference sequence).

This clonotype was seen a handful of times. Possible read error: a much larger clone is one base away. The genes are TRBV5-8 and TRBJ1-3; D is undetermined. Trimming removed 0 bases from V and 0 bases from J, with 7 bases in between. CDR3 size: 15 residues. Germline V lookup: CDR1 SGHTS, CDR2 YDEGEE. CDR3 nucleotide sequence: TGTGCCAGCAGCTTGGACGGTCCCTCTGGAAACACCATATATTTT. This codes for CASSLDGPSGNTIYF.

In the case of this clonotype: Sequence at one end of the junction differs from germline and may be a read error. The chain links TRBV7-9 to TRBJ2-7; unclear D gene. CDR3 size: 13 residues. Germline values: CDR1 SEHNR, CDR2 FQNEAQ (reference sequence). CDR3 residues: CVSSPRLGDEQYF. The CDR3 DNA is TGTGTCAGCAGCCCTCGCCTAGGAGATGAGCAGTACTTC.

This clonotype was seen a few times. The chain combines TRBV7-9 with TRBJ2-7; 8 nucleotides align to TRBD1. The CDR3 length is 14 residues. The germline V gene has CDR1 SEHNR and CDR2 FQNEAQ (reference sequence). Trimming removed 3 bases from V and 4 bases from J; junction bases left unmatched: 5. The CDR3 region has the DNA TGTGCCAGCAGCTTTCAGGGGGCGAGGTACGAGCAGTACTTC. Translating gives CASSFQGARYEQYF.

The table lists this clonotype with a count of one. The rearrangement uses TRBV7-4 and TRBJ1-2; D remains unclear. The CDR3 sequence is 14 residues long. CDR1 is SGHVT, CDR2 SQSDAQ, per germline. V was pared by 5 bases and J by 0 bases, with 10 bases between. The chain's CDR3 is CASSKGQTNYGYTF. Written as DNA, the CDR3 is TGTGCCAGCAGCAAAGGGCAGACTAACTATGGCTACACCTTC.

V and J are TRBV7-9 and TRBJ1-1, with 8 bases identical to TRBD1. Per the germline V gene, CDR1 is SEHNR and CDR2 is FQNEAQ (reference sequence). The CDR3 sequence is 17 residues long. Trimming cost V 0 bases and J 0 bases; bases outside gene matches: 6. The CDR3 sequence is CASSLARTGTMNTEAFF. CDR3 coding DNA: TGTGCCAGCAGCTTAGCCCGGACAGGGACGATGAACACTGAAGCTTTCTTT.

The chain couples TRBV6-2 or TRBV6-3 to TRBJ1-3; D is possibly TRBD1 (6 bases). This CDR3 region has 17 residues. Germline loops: CDR1 MNHEY, CDR2 SVGEGT. Trimming took 5 bases from V and 4 from J, leaving 21 bases between them. The CDR3 loop is CASSTNRVLEDGNTIYF. The CDR3 DNA sequence: TGTGCCAGCAGTACGAACAGGGTTCTCGAAGACGGAAACACCATATATTTT.

V gene TRBV5-1 combines with J gene TRBJ2-7; possibly TRBD1 for D (7 bases). This CDR3 spans 17 amino acids. V lost 0 bases and J lost 7, with 23 bases in between. CDR1 is SGHRS, CDR2 YFSETQ, per germline. The CDR3 nucleotides read TGCGCCAGCAGCTTGGGGGACAGCGGGCTCCGGGGCGGTGAGCAGTACGTC. Encoded protein: CASSLGDSGLRGGEQYV.

This clonotype was counted many times. The chain uses TRBV6-2 or TRBV6-3 and TRBJ2-4; D is unresolved. The CDR3 runs 13 residues. V was cut by 7 bases and J by 4 bases, with 11 bases left in between. Per the germline V gene, CDR1 is MNHEY and CDR2 is SVGEGT. Here the CDR3 reads CASTVGFKNIQYF. CDR3 coding DNA: TGTGCCAGCACCGTGGGCTTTAAAAACATTCAGTACTTC.

The sample holds a few counts of this clonotype. The V gene is TRBV7-9, the J gene TRBJ2-7; D may correspond to TRBD1 or TRBD2 (5 bases each). V lost 7 bases to trimming and J lost 5 bases, with 18 bases between them. This CDR3 is built from 14 residues. Germline CDR1 reads SEHNR; CDR2 reads FQNEAQ (reference sequence). The CDR3 DNA reads as TGTGCCAGCACTAAGGGACCAAGGGCGGACGAGCAGTACTTC. It yields the protein CASTKGPRADEQYF.

This clonotype was seen at least ten times. The J gene is TRBJ1-2, the V gene TRBV4-1; TRBD1 agrees at 7 bases. V lost 4 bases to trimming and J lost 2 bases; unmatched junction nucleotides: 1. This CDR3 is built from 13 residues. Germline assignment: CDR1 MGHRA and CDR2 YSYEKL. CDR3 bases: TGCGCCAGCAGCCCACAGGGGAACTATGGCTACACCTTC. Translation: CASSPQGNYGYTF.

This clonotype was counted only a few times. This chain joins TRBV28 and TRBJ2-5; TRBD2 matches at 14 bases. This CDR3 contains 14 residues. The V segment lost 6 bases and the J segment 4 bases; nucleotides outside the gene matches: 1. Germline assignment: CDR1 MDHEN and CDR2 SYDVKM. CDR3 DNA sequence: TGTGCCAGCAGGACTAGCGGGGGGGCAGAGACCCAGTACTTC. Protein: CASRTSGGAETQYF. Looking up the rest from reference TRBV28 and TRBJ2-5 gives the full variable domain: DVKVTQSSRYLVKRTGEKVFLECVQDMDHENMFWYRQDPGLGLRLIYFSYDVKMKEKGDIPEGYSVSREKKERFSLILESASTNQTSMYLCASRTSGGAETQYFGPGTRLLVL.

This clonotype was seen many times. This sequence joins TRBV7-9 and TRBJ2-5; TRBD2 aligns across 14 bases. The germline gives CDR1 SEHNR, CDR2 FQNEAQ (reference sequence). This CDR3 spans 16 amino acids. V dropped 5 bases and J dropped 1; count of bases not matched to a gene: 3. CDR3 amino acids: CASSDGLAGGQETQYF. Here the CDR3 DNA reads TGTGCCAGCAGCGACGGACTAGCGGGGGGCCAAGAGACCCAGTACTTC.

CDR3 in amino acids: CASSLFPRDKKLFDYTF. DNA of the CDR3: TGTGCCAGCAGTTTATTCCCTCGGGACAAAAAATTATTCGACTACACCTTC. The genes are TRBV27 and TRBJ1-2; TRBD1 might be the D (6 bases). Germline V gene data show CDR1 as MNHEY and CDR2 as SMNVEV (reference sequence). The CDR3 runs to 17 residues. Trimming shortened V by 1 base and J by 10 bases, and 25 bases separated the two germline ends.

The chain is built from TRBV15 and TRBJ2-1; D may correspond to TRBD1 or TRBD2 (6 bases each). The CDR3 extends over 12 amino acids. Trimming took off 3 bases at V and 15 bases at J, with 15 bases between the two ends. Germline CDR1 and CDR2: LNHNV and YYDKDF (reference sequence). The CDR3 bases are TGTGCCACCAGCAGCAAACAAGGGGGACTGTTCTTC. It specifies CATSSKQGGLFF. Full variable domain (outside the CDR3, taken from reference TRBV15 and TRBJ2-1): DAMVIQNPRYQVTQFGKPVTLSCSQTLNHNVMYWYQQKSSQAPKLLFHYYDKDFNNEADTPDNFQSRRPNTSFCFLDIRSPGLGDTAMYLCATSSKQGGLFFGPGTRLTVL.

The V and J genes are TRBV18 and TRBJ2-3, with D perhaps TRBD2 (5 bases). This CDR3 has 14 amino acids. Trimming took 6 bases from V and 1 from J, leaving 11 bases between them. CDR1 is KGHSH, CDR2 LQKENI, per germline. The CDR3 DNA reads TGTGCCAGCTCGAACCACGGGGGCACAGATACGCAGTATTTT. It translates to CASSNHGGTDTQYF.

The rearrangement uses TRBV15 and TRBJ2-5, with D perhaps TRBD2 (7 bases). The CDR3 has 17 amino acids. Germline values: CDR1 LNHNV, CDR2 YYDKDF (reference sequence). V was pared by 0 bases and J by 5 bases, with 19 bases between. CDR3 DNA: TGTGCCACCAGCAGAGATAGGGGGAGGGCCTCCGGGGAGACCCAGTACTTC. Protein product: CATSRDRGRASGETQYF. The full variable domain, its missing parts supplied by reference TRBV15 and TRBJ2-5, is DAMVIQNPRYQVTQFGKPVTLSCSQTLNHNVMYWYQQKSSQAPKLLFHYYDKDFNNEADTPDNFQSRRPNTSFCFLDIRSPGLGDTAMYLCATSRDRGRASGETQYFGPGTRLLVL.

The chain employs TRBV7-3 and TRBJ2-5; 8 bases map to TRBD2. The CDR3 runs to 15 residues. Trimming removed 3 bases from V and 4 bases from J; junction bases left unmatched: 7. The germline CDR1 and CDR2 sequences are SGHTA and FQGTGA. The CDR3 here is CASSFSRGGRETQYF. CDR3 in DNA: TGTGCCAGCAGCTTCTCTCGGGGGGGCCGAGAGACCCAGTACTTC.